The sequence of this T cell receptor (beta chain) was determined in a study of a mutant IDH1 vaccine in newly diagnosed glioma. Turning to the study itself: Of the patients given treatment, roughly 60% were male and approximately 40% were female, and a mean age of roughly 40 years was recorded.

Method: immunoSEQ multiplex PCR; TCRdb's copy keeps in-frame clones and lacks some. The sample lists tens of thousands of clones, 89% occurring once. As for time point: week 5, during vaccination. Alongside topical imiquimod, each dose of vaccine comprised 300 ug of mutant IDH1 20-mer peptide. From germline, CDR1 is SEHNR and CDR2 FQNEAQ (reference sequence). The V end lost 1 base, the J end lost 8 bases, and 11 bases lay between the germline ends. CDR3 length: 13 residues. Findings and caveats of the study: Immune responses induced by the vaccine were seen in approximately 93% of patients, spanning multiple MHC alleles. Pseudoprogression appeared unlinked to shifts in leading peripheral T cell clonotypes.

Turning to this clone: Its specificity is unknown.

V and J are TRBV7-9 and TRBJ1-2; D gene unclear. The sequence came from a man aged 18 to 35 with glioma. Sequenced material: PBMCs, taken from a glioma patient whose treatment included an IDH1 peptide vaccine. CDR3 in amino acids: CASSLVSKQGYTF. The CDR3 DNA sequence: TGTGCCAGCAGCTTAGTGTCCAAACAGGGCTACACCTTC.